The 15 T cell receptor beta chains listed next were all sequenced from one sample in a study of T cells in Graves' hyperthyroidism and ophthalmopathy (dated by TCRdb to between 2017 and 2020). Preparation of the library involved multiplex PCR. The listed sequencing device is Illumina HiSeq 2000. The TCR beta CDR3 regions were amplified from the RNA transcripts. For the first round of RT-PCR on the TCR CDR3, the HTBI primer set was used together with the Qiagen OneStep RT-PCR kit. TCRdb reanalyzed the raw reads on its own, using fastp at Q25 for trimming and MiXCR for clone calling, and kept in-frame beta chains. Each entry is one CDR3 protein sequence, shown with its most common DNA and genes. In all, the sample holds about 720,000 distinct CDR3 sequences, and over 15% of those were seen once. The ten largest clones capture 16% of the sample. The sequenced sample consisted of blood. These receptors came from a woman in her fifties or sixties with Graves' hyperthyroidism that later progressed to Graves' ophthalmopathy.

This clonotype was counted many times. This sequence joins TRBV14 and TRBJ2-2, with 9 bases that match TRBD1. The CDR3 extends over 17 amino acids. The trim removed 2 bases at V and 4 bases at J, leaving 8 bases unmatched. Looked up from germline, CDR1 is SGHDN and CDR2 is FVKESK. The CDR3 DNA is TGTGCCAGCAGCCAACGAACGGGACAGGGTGGCACCGGGGAGCTGTTTTTT. The encoded protein is CASSQRTGQGGTGELFF.

The V gene is TRBV5-1, the J gene TRBJ1-4; 8 bases agree with TRBD1. Germline V CDR1 and CDR2: SGHRS, YFSETQ. Unmatched junction bases numbered 10, after V lost 4 bases and J lost 8 bases. The CDR3 spans 15 residues. CDR3 sequence: CASSRDRGRGEKLFF. As DNA, the CDR3 is TGCGCCAGCAGCCGTGACAGGGGCCGAGGGGAAAAACTGTTTTTT.

The V call is TRBV2, the J call TRBJ2-7; 12 bases match TRBD1. In germline, CDR1 is SNHLY, CDR2 FYNNEI. The CDR3 is made up of 13 amino acids. With V trimmed by 6 bases and J by 7 bases, 4 bases remained unmatched. CDR3 residues: CASRGQGAWEQYF. The CDR3 DNA is TGTGCCAGCAGGGGACAGGGGGCTTGGGAGCAGTACTTC.

This clonotype was seen at least ten times. The chain recombines TRBV5-4 with TRBJ1-1; D is unresolved. Germline loops: CDR1 SGHNT, CDR2 YYREEE (reference sequence). With 8 bases removed from V and 1 base from J, the gap between germline ends came to 21 bases. There are 16 residues in the CDR3. The DNA of the CDR3 is TGTGCCAGTGGGCGAGTTTGGGGTACGGCGAACACTGAAGCTTTCTTT. This codes for CASGRVWGTANTEAFF.

This clonotype was observed many times. The CDR3 bases are TGTGCCGGACATCAGCCCCAGCATTTT. Its protein product is CAGHQPQHF. The chain couples TRBV2 to TRBJ1-5; D is unclear. V was trimmed by 11 bases and J by 5 bases, leaving 4 bases between them. The V gene's germline CDR1 is SNHLY and CDR2 FYNNEI. This CDR3 region has 9 residues. The full variable domain, its missing parts supplied by reference TRBV2 and TRBJ1-5, is EPEVTQTPSHQVTQMGQEVILRCVPISNHLYFYWYRQILGQKVEFLVSFYNNEISEKSEIFDDQFSVERPDGSNFTLKIRSTKLEDSAMYFCAGHQPQHFGDGTRLSIL.

The chain joins TRBV6-9 to TRBJ2-7; a weak D match, TRBD1 (5 bases). The germline V and J ends were trimmed by 6 bases and 7 bases, with 31 bases remaining between them. The CDR3 length is 18 residues. Germline lookup yields CDR1 MNHGY and CDR2 SVAAGI. CDR3 amino acids: CASSQVSSRQRGLREQYF. The CDR3, as DNA: TGTGCCAGCAGCCAAGTAAGTAGTCGACAGCGAGGTCTCCGGGAGCAGTACTTC.

At least ten counts were recorded for this clonotype. The chain combines TRBV10-3 with TRBJ1-1; maybe TRBD1 (5 bases). Germline V gene lookup returns CDR1 ENHRY and CDR2 SYGVKD. V was clipped by 3 bases and J by 4 bases, with 9 bases between them. This CDR3 region has 13 residues. DNA of the CDR3: TGTGCCATCAGTGATTATAGGGGCACTGAAGCTTTCTTT. Its protein is CAISDYRGTEAFF.

This clonotype was detected only a few times. CDR3 loop: CASSPIQGATNEKLFF. In DNA form, the CDR3 reads TGTGCCAGCTCACCTATCCAGGGGGCGACTAATGAAAAACTGTTTTTT. This chain uses TRBV18 with TRBJ1-4; TRBD1 agrees at 8 bases. There are 16 residues in the CDR3. V gave up 3 bases and J gave up 2 bases; unmatched junction bases: 5. In germline, CDR1 is KGHSH, CDR2 LQKENI.

The V gene is TRBV10-3, the J gene TRBJ2-3; 8 bases line up with TRBD2. This CDR3 is built from 15 residues. V shed 8 bases and J 7 bases; nucleotides not matched to a gene: 14. CDR1 and CDR2 from the germline V gene are ENHRY and SYGVKD. CDR3 bases: TGTGCCATCGCCCCCTCGGGGGGGGGCCGGTATACGCAGTATTTT. Translated, it gives CAIAPSGGGRYTQYF.

Ten or more counts support this clonotype. The V and J genes are TRBV11-2 and TRBJ2-7; tentatively, D is TRBD2 (6 bases). V lost 1 base, J lost 2 bases, and 18 bases lay in between. The CDR3 contains 17 residues. Germline values: CDR1 SGHAT, CDR2 FQNNGV. DNA for the CDR3: TGTGCCAGCAGCTTAGCCACAGTTCGGAGGGCCGCCTACGAGCAGTACTTC. This translates into CASSLATVRRAAYEQYF.

The rearrangement uses TRBV27 and TRBJ2-7; D is possibly TRBD1 (6 bases). Trimming shortened V by 1 base and J by 0 bases, and 16 bases separated the two germline ends. Germline CDR1 and CDR2: MNHEY and SMNVEV (reference sequence). The length of the CDR3 is 17 residues. The CDR3 reads CASSLFSPTGVSYEQYF. The CDR3 bases are TGTGCCAGCAGTTTATTTAGTCCGACAGGAGTCTCCTACGAGCAGTACTTC.

V usage is TRBV29-1 and J usage is TRBJ1-1, with no clear D. This CDR3 spans 12 amino acids. Germline CDR1 and CDR2: SQVTM and ANQGSEA. V lost 1 base to trimming and J lost 7 bases, with 10 bases between them. The CDR3 loop is CSVEGRPGEAFF. CDR3 coding DNA: TGCAGCGTTGAAGGGCGGCCGGGTGAAGCTTTCTTT. The whole variable domain, filled in from reference TRBV29-1 and TRBJ1-1, reads SAVISQKPSRDICQRGTSLTIQCQVDSQVTMMFWYRQQPGQSLTLIATANQGSEATYESGFVIDKFPISRPNLTFSTLTVSNMSPEDSSIYLCSVEGRPGEAFFGQGTRLTVV.

The chain couples TRBV5-6 to TRBJ1-6; TRBD1 is a possible D gene (6 bases). Between the trimmed V and J ends, which lost 4 bases and 5 bases, there was a span of 10 bases. The V gene's germline CDR1 is SGHDT and CDR2 YYEEEE. The CDR3 length is 14 residues. CDR3 in amino acids: CASSHDRHNSPLHF. Written as DNA, the CDR3 is TGTGCCAGCAGCCACGACAGGCATAATTCACCCCTCCACTTT.

This clonotype has at least ten counts. This sequence joins TRBV5-4 and TRBJ2-1; TRBD2 agrees at 7 bases. V was pared by 3 bases and J by 3 bases, with 12 bases of the junction left unmatched. The CDR3 is 17 amino acids. CDR1 is SGHNT, CDR2 YYREEE, per germline (reference sequence). The CDR3 DNA reads TGTGCCAGCAGCTCCGTCGGACGGGGGGACCTCTACAATGAGCAGTTCTTC. It specifies CASSSVGRGDLYNEQFF.

This clonotype was found a few times. This chain links TRBV3-1 with TRBJ1-6; D is perhaps TRBD1 (5 bases). V lost 6 bases to trimming and J lost 10 bases, with 16 bases between them. This CDR3 spans 14 amino acids. Germline CDR1 LGHDT, CDR2 YNNKEL (reference sequence). The CDR3 here is CASSRASWGSPLHF. CDR3 bases: TGTGCCAGCAGTCGGGCCTCCTGGGGGTCACCCCTCCACTTT.